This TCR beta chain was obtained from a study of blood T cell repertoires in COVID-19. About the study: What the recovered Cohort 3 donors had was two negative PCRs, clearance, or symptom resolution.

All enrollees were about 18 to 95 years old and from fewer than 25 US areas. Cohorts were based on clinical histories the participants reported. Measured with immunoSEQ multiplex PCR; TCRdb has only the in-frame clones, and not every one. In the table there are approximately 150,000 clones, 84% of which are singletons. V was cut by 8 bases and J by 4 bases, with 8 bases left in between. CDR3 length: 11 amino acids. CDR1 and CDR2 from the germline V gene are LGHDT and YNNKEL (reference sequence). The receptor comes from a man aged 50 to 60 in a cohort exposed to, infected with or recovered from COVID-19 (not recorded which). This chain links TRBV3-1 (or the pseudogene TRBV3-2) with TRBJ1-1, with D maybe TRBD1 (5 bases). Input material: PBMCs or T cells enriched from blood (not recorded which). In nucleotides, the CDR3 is TGTGCCAGCCGGGGGGGCACTGAAGCTTTCTTT. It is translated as CASRGGTEAFF.